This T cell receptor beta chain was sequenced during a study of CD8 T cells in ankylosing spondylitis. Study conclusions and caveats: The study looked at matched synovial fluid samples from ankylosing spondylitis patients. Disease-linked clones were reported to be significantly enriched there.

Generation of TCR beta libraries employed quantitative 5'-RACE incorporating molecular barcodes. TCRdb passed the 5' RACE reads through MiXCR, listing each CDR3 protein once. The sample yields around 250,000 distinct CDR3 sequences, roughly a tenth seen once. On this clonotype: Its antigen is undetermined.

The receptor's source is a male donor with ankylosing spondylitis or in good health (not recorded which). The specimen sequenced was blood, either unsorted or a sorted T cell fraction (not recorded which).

Here the CDR3 reads CASSEGGSGNTIYF. For the CDR3, the DNA is TGTGCCAGCAGCGAGGGAGGGTCTGGAAACACCATATATTTT. This chain joins TRBV9 and TRBJ1-3; no clear D gene. Germline loops: CDR1 SGDLS, CDR2 YYNGEE. Trimming left V 3 bases short and J 1 base short, with 8 bases between. This CDR3 region has 14 residues.